This T cell receptor beta chain was sequenced for a study of control samples from healthy donors and cancer patients. Data came from immunoSEQ multiplex PCR; TCRdb stores just in-frame clones and leaves some out. The sample includes about 180,000 clones, nearly 90% seen only once; the top ten take 1.4%. This CDR3 region has 14 residues. V gave up 4 bases and J gave up 7 bases; unmatched junction bases: 9. Germline V lookup: CDR1 MNHEY, CDR2 SVGEGT. The gene calls are TRBV6-2 or TRBV6-3 and TRBJ1-2; TRBD1 agrees at 7 bases. The receptor was derived from a woman in her 50s in good health. Sequenced sample: blood. CDR3 residues: CASSWTTGLAGYTF. Here the CDR3 DNA reads TGTGCCAGCAGTTGGACGACAGGGCTCGCTGGCTACACCTTC.